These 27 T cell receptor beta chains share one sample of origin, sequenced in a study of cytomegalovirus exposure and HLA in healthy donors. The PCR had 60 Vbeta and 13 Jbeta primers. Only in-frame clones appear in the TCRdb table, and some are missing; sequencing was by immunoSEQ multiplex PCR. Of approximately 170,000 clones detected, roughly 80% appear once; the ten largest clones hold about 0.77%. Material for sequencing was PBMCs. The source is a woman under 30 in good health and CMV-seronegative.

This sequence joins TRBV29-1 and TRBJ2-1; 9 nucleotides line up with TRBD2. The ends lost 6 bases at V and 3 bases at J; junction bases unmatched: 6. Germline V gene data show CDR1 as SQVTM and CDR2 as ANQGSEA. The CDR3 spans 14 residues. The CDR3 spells CSVVSSGIYNEQFF. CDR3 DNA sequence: TGCAGCGTCGTCTCTAGCGGGATCTACAATGAGCAGTTCTTC.

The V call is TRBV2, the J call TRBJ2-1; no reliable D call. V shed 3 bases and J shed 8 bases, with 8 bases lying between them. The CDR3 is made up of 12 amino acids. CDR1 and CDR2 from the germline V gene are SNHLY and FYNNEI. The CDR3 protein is CASSDQIHEQFF. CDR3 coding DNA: TGTGCCAGCAGTGATCAGATCCATGAGCAGTTCTTC.

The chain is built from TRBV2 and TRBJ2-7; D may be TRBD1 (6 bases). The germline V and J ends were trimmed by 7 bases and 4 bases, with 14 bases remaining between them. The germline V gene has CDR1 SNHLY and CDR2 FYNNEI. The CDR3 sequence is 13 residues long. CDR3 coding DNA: TGTGCCAGCAAAAAACAGGGAATATACGAGCAGTACTTC. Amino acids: CASKKQGIYEQYF.

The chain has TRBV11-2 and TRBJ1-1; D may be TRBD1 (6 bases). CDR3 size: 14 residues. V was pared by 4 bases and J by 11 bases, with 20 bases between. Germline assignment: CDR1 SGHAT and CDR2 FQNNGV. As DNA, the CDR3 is TGTGCCAGCAGCTCCTCCCTATTGGGGGGGCCCGCTTTCTTT. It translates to CASSSSLLGGPAFF.

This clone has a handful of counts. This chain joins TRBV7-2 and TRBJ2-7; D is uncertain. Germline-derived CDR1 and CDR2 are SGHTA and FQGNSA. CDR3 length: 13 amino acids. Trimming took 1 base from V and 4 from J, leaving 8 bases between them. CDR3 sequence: CASSLGGLYEQYF. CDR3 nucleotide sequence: TGTGCCAGCAGCTTAGGAGGTCTATACGAGCAGTACTTC.

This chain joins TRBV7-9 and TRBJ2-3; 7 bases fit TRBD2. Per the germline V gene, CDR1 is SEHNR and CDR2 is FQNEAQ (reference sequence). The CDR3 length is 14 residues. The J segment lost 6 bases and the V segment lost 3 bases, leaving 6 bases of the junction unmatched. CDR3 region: CASSLTSNSDTQYF. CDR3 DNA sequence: TGTGCCAGCAGCTTGACTAGCAACAGCGATACGCAGTATTTT.

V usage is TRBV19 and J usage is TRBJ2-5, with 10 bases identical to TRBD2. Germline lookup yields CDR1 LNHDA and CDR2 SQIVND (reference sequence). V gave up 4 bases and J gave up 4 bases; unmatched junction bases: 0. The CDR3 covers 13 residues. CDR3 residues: CASSTSGRETQYF. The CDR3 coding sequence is TGTGCCAGTAGTACTAGCGGGAGAGAGACCCAGTACTTC.

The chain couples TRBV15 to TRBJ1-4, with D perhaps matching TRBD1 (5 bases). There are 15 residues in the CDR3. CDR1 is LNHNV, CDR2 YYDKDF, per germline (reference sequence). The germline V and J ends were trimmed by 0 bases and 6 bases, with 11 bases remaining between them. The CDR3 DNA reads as TGTGCCACCAGCAGAGATTTATTAGGGGATGAAAAACTGTTTTTT. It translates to CATSRDLLGDEKLFF.

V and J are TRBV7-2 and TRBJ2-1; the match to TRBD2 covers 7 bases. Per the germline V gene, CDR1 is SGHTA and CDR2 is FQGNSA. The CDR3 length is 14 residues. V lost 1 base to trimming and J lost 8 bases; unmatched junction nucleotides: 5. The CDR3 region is CASSLGVGGYEQFF. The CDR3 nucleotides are TGTGCCAGCAGCTTAGGAGTGGGGGGGTATGAGCAGTTCTTC.

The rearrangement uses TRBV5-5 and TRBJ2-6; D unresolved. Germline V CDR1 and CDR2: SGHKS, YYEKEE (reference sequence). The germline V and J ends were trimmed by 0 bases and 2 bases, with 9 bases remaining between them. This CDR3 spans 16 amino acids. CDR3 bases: TGTGCCAGCAGCTTGGGGCAGACTCCTGGGGCCAACGTCCTGACTTTC. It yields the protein CASSLGQTPGANVLTF.

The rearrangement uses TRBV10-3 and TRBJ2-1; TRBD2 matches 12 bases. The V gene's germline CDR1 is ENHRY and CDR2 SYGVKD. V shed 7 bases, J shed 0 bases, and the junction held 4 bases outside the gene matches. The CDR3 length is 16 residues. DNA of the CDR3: TGTGCCATCACCCCTAGCGGGAGGGCCTCCTACAATGAGCAGTTCTTC. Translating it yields CAITPSGRASYNEQFF.

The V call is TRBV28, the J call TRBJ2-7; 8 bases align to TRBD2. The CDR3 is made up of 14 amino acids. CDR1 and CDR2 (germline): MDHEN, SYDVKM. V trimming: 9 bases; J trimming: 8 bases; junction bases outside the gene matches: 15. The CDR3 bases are TGTGCCAGTCAAAAGCGGGGGCCTCCGGGTCAGCAGTACTTC. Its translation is CASQKRGPPGQQYF. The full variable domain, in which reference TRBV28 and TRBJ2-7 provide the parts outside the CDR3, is DVKVTQSSRYLVKRTGEKVFLECVQDMDHENMFWYRQDPGLGLRLIYFSYDVKMKEKGDIPEGYSVSREKKERFSLILESASTNQTSMYLCASQKRGPPGQQYFGPGTRLTVT.

The chain's CDR3 is CASSESMGRVSLGELFF. The DNA for the CDR3 is TGTGCCAGCAGTGAAAGTATGGGCAGGGTTAGTTTAGGGGAGCTGTTTTTT. The genes are TRBV6-1 and TRBJ2-2; tentatively, D is TRBD1 (5 bases). CDR3 length: 17 amino acids. V was pared by 2 bases and J by 8 bases, with 21 bases between. The germline V gene has CDR1 MNHNS and CDR2 SASEGT.

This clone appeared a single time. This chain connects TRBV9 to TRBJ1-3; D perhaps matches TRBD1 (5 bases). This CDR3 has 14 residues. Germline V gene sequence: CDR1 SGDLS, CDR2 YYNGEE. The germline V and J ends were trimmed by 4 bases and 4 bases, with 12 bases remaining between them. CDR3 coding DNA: TGTGCCAGCAGCCCGCGGACAACGGGAAACACCATATATTTT. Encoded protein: CASSPRTTGNTIYF.

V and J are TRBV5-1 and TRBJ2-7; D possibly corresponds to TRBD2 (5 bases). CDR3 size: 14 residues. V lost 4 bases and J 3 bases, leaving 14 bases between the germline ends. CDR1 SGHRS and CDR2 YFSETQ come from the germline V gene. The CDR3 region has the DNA TGCGCCAGCAGCCCACATGGGAGCTTCTACGAGCAGTACTTC. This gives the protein CASSPHGSFYEQYF.

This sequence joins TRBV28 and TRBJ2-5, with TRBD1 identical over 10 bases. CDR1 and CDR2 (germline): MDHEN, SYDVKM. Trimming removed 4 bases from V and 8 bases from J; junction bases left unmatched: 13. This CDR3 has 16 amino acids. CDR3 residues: CASSSIGTGVGNTQYF. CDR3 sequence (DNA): TGTGCCAGCAGTTCCATCGGGACAGGGGTAGGAAATACCCAGTACTTC.

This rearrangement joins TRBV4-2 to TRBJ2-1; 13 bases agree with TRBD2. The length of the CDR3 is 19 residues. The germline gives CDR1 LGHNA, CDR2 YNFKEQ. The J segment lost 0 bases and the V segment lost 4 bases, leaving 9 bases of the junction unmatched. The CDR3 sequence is CASSLIGLAGASSYNEQFF. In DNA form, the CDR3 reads TGTGCCAGCAGCCTAATCGGACTAGCGGGAGCCAGCTCCTACAATGAGCAGTTCTTC.

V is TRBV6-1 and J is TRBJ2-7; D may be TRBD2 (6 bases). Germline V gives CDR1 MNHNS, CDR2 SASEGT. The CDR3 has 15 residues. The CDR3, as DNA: TGTGCTACACGGAAGGGGCAGGGAGGCCCCTACGAGCAGTACTTC. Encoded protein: CATRKGQGGPYEQYF.

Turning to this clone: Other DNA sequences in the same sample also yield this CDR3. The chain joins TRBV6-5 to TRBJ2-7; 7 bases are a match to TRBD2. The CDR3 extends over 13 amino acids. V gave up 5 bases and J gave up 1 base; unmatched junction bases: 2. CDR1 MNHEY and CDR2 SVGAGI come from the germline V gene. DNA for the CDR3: TGTGCCAGCAGTCGAGCGGGATCCTACGAGCAGTACTTC. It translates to CASSRAGSYEQYF.

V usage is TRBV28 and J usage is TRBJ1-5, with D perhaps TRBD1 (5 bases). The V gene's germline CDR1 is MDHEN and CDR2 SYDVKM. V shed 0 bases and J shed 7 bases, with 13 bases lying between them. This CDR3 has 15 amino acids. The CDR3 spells CASSLWVGVIQPQHF. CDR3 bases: TGTGCCAGCAGTTTATGGGTAGGGGTAATCCAGCCCCAGCATTTT.

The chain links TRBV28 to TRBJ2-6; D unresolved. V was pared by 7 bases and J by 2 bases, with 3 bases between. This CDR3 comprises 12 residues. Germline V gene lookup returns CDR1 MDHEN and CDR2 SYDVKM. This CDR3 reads CASTAGANVLTF. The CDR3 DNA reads TGTGCCAGCACGGCTGGGGCCAACGTCCTGACTTTC. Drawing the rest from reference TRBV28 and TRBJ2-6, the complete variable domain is DVKVTQSSRYLVKRTGEKVFLECVQDMDHENMFWYRQDPGLGLRLIYFSYDVKMKEKGDIPEGYSVSREKKERFSLILESASTNQTSMYLCASTAGANVLTFGAGSRLTVL.

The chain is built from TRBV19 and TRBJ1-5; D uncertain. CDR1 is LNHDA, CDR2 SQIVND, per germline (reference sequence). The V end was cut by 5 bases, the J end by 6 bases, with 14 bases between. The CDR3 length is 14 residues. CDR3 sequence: CASSDIPRGQPQHF. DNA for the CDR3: TGTGCCAGTAGTGACATCCCTCGGGGTCAGCCCCAGCATTTT. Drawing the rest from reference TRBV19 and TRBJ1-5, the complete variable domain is DGGITQSPKYLFRKEGQNVTLSCEQNLNHDAMYWYRQDPGQGLRLIYYSQIVNDFQKGDIAEGYSVSREKKESFPLTVTSAQKNPTAFYLCASSDIPRGQPQHFGDGTRLSIL.

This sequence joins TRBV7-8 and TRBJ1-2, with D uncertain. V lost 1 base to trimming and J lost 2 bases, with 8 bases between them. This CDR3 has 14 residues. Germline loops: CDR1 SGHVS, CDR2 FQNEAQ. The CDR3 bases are TGTGCCAGCAGCTTAGTGTCCAAAAACTATGGCTACACCTTC. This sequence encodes CASSLVSKNYGYTF. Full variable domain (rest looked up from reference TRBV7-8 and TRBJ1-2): GAGVSQSPRYKVAKRGQDVALRCDPISGHVSLFWYQQALGQGPEFLTYFQNEAQLDKSGLPSDRFFAERPEGSVSTLKIQRTQQEDSAVYLCASSLVSKNYGYTFGSGTRLTVV.

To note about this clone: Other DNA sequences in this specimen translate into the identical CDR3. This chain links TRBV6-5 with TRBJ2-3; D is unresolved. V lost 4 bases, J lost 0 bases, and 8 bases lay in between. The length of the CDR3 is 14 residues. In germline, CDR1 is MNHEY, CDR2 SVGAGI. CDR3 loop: CASSFTASTDTQYF. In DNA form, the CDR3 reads TGTGCCAGCAGTTTCACAGCCAGCACAGATACGCAGTATTTT.

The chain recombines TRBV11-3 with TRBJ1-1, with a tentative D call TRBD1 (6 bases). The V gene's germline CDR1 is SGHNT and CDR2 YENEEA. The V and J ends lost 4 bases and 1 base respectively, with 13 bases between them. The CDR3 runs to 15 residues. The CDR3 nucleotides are TGTGCCAGCAGCTCCACCGGGACAAAGAACACTGAAGCTTTCTTT. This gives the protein CASSSTGTKNTEAFF.

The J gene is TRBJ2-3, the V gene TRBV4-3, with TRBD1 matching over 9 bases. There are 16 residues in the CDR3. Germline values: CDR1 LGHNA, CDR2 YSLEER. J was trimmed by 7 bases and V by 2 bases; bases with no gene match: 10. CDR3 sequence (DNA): TGCGCCAGCAGCCAAAACCCGGGACAGGGTTTAAATACGCAGTATTTT. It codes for CASSQNPGQGLNTQYF.

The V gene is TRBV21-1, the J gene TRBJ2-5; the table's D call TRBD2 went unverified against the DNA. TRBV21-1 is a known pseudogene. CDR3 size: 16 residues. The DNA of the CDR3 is TGTGCCAGCAGCAAAGGGGGGGAGGCTCAACAAGAGACCCAGTACTTC. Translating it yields CASSKGGEAQQETQYF.